These 2 T cell receptor beta chains came from one sample sequenced in a study of T cell responses to AZD1222 COVID-19 vaccine. Assay: immunoSEQ multiplex PCR; the TCRdb copy retains only in-frame clones and omits some. Of about 120,000 clones listed, roughly 92% were seen once; the top ten hold around 1.8%. The sequencing here drew on peripheral blood, taken on day 0 of AZD1222 vaccination. These receptors were taken from an adult in good health.

The chain carries TRBV5-1 and TRBJ1-2; possibly TRBD1 for D (5 bases). V was trimmed by 4 bases and J by 9 bases, leaving 16 bases between them. CDR3 size: 13 residues. Germline V gives CDR1 SGHRS, CDR2 YFSETQ. The CDR3 reads CASSITGAERYTF. DNA of the CDR3: TGCGCCAGCAGCATTACAGGCGCCGAGCGCTACACCTTC.

The J gene is TRBJ1-2, the V gene TRBV6-1; 9 bases match TRBD1. Per germline, CDR1 MNHNS and CDR2 SASEGT. The CDR3 spans 15 residues. V gave up 0 bases and J gave up 4 bases; unmatched junction bases: 3. CDR3 sequence reads: CASSEAWDRAYGYTF. CDR3 coding DNA: TGTGCCAGCAGTGAAGCATGGGACAGGGCCTATGGCTACACCTTC.